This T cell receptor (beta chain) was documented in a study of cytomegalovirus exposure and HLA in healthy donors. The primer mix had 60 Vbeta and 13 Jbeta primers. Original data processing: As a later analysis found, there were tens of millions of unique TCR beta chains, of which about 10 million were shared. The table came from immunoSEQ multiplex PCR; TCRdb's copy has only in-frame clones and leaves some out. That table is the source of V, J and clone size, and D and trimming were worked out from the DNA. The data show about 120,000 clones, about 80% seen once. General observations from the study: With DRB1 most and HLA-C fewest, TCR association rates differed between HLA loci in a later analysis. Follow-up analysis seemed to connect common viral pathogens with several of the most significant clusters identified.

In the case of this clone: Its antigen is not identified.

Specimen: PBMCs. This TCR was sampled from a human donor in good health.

The CDR3 sequence: CASWDSQSNQPQHF. CDR3 DNA: TGTGCCAGCTGGGACAGTCAGAGTAATCAGCCCCAGCATTTT. The V gene is TRBV27, the J gene TRBJ1-5; the match to TRBD1 covers 7 bases. This CDR3 region has 14 residues. V shed 8 bases, J shed 4 bases, and the junction held 8 bases outside the gene matches. Germline CDR1 and CDR2: MNHEY and SMNVEV (reference sequence).